Below, 8 T cell receptor beta chains from the same sample are listed, as sequenced in a study of regulatory T cells. Study results and limitations: In CD3G-deficient patients, conventional CD4+ T cells were enriched for hydrophobic CDR3 residues at positions 6 and 7.

Primers: 52 TRBV forward and 13 TRBJ reverse. TCRdb keeps only in-frame clones here, not all; method: immunoSEQ multiplex PCR. The data contain tens of thousands of clones, approximately 90% of them seen just once; the ten biggest clones take up approximately 1.3%. No cognate antigen is known for these TCRs. The sample comprised conventional CD4+ T cells sorted from blood. The receptors originated from a child under 18 with CD3G deficiency.

The rearrangement uses TRBV28 and TRBJ2-7, with 10 bases identical to TRBD2. Germline V gene lookup returns CDR1 MDHEN and CDR2 SYDVKM. The CDR3 is 14 residues long. With V trimmed by 6 bases and J by 7 bases, 9 bases remained unmatched. The CDR3 loop is CASSSSGSLREQYF. The CDR3, as DNA: TGTGCCAGCAGCTCTAGCGGGAGTCTTCGGGAGCAGTACTTC. The whole variable domain, filled in from reference TRBV28 and TRBJ2-7, reads DVKVTQSSRYLVKRTGEKVFLECVQDMDHENMFWYRQDPGLGLRLIYFSYDVKMKEKGDIPEGYSVSREKKERFSLILESASTNQTSMYLCASSSSGSLREQYFGPGTRLTVT.

V is TRBV11-2 and J is TRBJ2-3, with TRBD1 identical over 8 bases. This CDR3 spans 15 amino acids. The ends lost 3 bases at V and 5 bases at J; junction bases unmatched: 7. Germline CDR1 is SGHAT and CDR2 is FQNNGV. CDR3 sequence reads: CASSFRTGRRDTQYF. Written as DNA, the CDR3 is TGTGCCAGCAGCTTTCGGACAGGGAGGAGAGATACGCAGTATTTT.

The chain combines TRBV12-1 with TRBJ1-3; the tabulated D call, TRBD1, remains unverified against the DNA. TRBV12-1 has pseudogene status. CDR3 length equals 15 residues. The CDR3 DNA follows: TGTGCCAGCAGCACCCGACAGGGGACTGGAAACACCATATATTTT. This encodes CASSTRQGTGNTIYF.

The V call is TRBV30, the J call TRBJ2-1; the D gene could be TRBD1 or TRBD2 (6 bases each). This CDR3 comprises 13 residues. CDR1 and CDR2 from the germline V gene are GTSNPN and SVGIG (reference sequence). Trimming shortened V by 3 bases and J by 4 bases, and 10 bases separated the two germline ends. The CDR3 DNA follows: TGTGCCTGGAGGGAGGGGGTTTACAATGAGCAGTTCTTC. Translation gives CAWREGVYNEQFF.

The J gene is TRBJ2-1, the V gene TRBV27, with 7 bases lining up with TRBD2. Looked up from germline, CDR1 is MNHEY and CDR2 is SMNVEV (reference sequence). CDR3 length: 16 residues. With V trimmed by 5 bases and J by 7 bases, 14 bases remained unmatched. Here the CDR3 DNA reads TGTGCCAGCAGTCCGTATGGAGGGAGGGCCAGGAATGAGCAGTTCTTC. Its protein is CASSPYGGRARNEQFF.

The rearrangement joins TRBV5-1 to TRBJ1-2; no clear D gene. This CDR3 has 13 residues. Trimming cost V 1 base and J 6 bases, with 10 bases left between them. The germline gives CDR1 SGHRS, CDR2 YFSETQ. Here the CDR3 DNA reads TGCGCCAGCAGCTTGAGGGCGGACCATGGCTACACCTTC. It yields the protein CASSLRADHGYTF.

The chain employs TRBV19 and TRBJ1-1; D not resolved. The CDR3 runs 13 residues. Germline V lookup: CDR1 LNHDA, CDR2 SQIVND (reference sequence). V dropped 7 bases and J dropped 1 base, with 10 bases sitting between them. This CDR3 is CASKKTENTEAFF. For the CDR3, the DNA is TGTGCCAGTAAAAAGACGGAGAACACTGAAGCTTTCTTT.

The chain carries TRBV5-1 and TRBJ2-1; D call uncertain. Germline assignment: CDR1 SGHRS and CDR2 YFSETQ. The CDR3 covers 15 residues. Trimming removed 4 bases at V and 2 bases at J, with 13 bases between. The CDR3 region is CASSLARTPYNEQFF. CDR3 nucleotides: TGCGCCAGCAGCCTCGCTAGAACCCCCTACAATGAGCAGTTCTTC. The whole variable domain, remainder taken from reference TRBV5-1 and TRBJ2-1, is KAGVTQTPRYLIKTRGQQVTLSCSPISGHRSVSWYQQTPGQGLQFLFEYFSETQRNKGNFPGRFSGRQFSNSRSEMNVSTLELGDSALYLCASSLARTPYNEQFFGPGTRLTVL.